Listed below are T cell receptor beta chains from one sample, sequenced in a study of TIL therapy for anti-PD-1-resistant metastatic lung cancer. The repertoire was sequenced with immunoSEQ multiplex PCR; TCRdb's copy has only in-frame clones and lacks some. The sample gives about 17,000 clones, roughly 79% of which show up once; around 7.4% is in the top ten. The source was blood, collected at baseline. The receptors originated from a person aged 25 to 79 with non-small cell lung cancer. Each CDR3 is given with its conserved first and last residue. A D gene is named only where the DNA matches it firmly. The size field is filled for only some rows; it gives once, few, many or a size class.

j_call clone_size v_call d_call cdr3_aa cdr3_nt
TRBJ1-2 NA TRBV19 NA CASRPKGPNYGYTF TGTGCCAGTAGACCTAAGGGCCCGAACTATGGCTACACCTTC
TRBJ1-1 once TRBV2 NA CASSARGNTEAFF TGTGCCAGCAGTGCTCGGGGTAACACTGAAGCTTTCTTT
TRBJ1-1 NA TRBV7-9 NA CASSLAEVNTEAFF TGTGCCAGCAGCTTAGCTGAGGTGAACACTGAAGCTTTCTTT
TRBJ1-1 once TRBV9 NA CASSVGGRYPEAFF TGTGCCAGCAGCGTAGGAGGACGTTACCCTGAAGCTTTCTTT
TRBJ2-6 NA TRBV25-1 NA CASRAFGANVLTF TGTGCCAGCAGGGCATTCGGGGCCAACGTCCTGACTTTC
TRBJ2-2 few TRBV11-2 NA CASTLELNTGELFF TGTGCCAGCACCTTGGAGTTAAACACCGGGGAGCTGTTTTTT
TRBJ2-7 NA TRBV3-1/TRBV3-2 TRBD1 CASSQEDPGQGEIEQYF TGTGCCAGCAGCCAAGAAGACCCGGGACAGGGGGAAATCGAGCAGTACTTC
TRBJ2-2 NA TRBV15 TRBD2 CATSREAGGTGELFF TGTGCCACCAGCAGAGAAGCGGGAGGCACCGGGGAGCTGTTTTTT
TRBJ2-5 NA TRBV3-1/TRBV3-2 NA CASSQDPVYQGTQYF TGTGCCAGCAGCCAAGATCCCGTATACCAAGGGACCCAGTACTTC
TRBJ2-5 NA TRBV13 NA CASSSRHRGTQYF TGTGCCAGCAGCTCTAGGCACCGTGGGACCCAGTACTTC
TRBJ2-3 NA TRBV4-3 NA CASSPLGFASTDTQYF TGCGCCAGCAGCCCACTCGGCTTCGCTAGCACAGATACGCAGTATTTT
TRBJ2-5 once TRBV6-2/TRBV6-3 TRBD2 CASSRDYQETQYF TGTGCCAGCAGCCGGGACTATCAAGAGACCCAGTACTTC
TRBJ2-3 NA TRBV28 NA CASSLEIVADTQYF TGTGCCAGCAGTTTAGAGATTGTTGCAGATACGCAGTATTTT
TRBJ2-7 NA TRBV11-2 TRBD2 CASSLDPLAGNYEQYF TGTGCCAGCAGCTTAGATCCGCTAGCGGGGAATTACGAGCAGTACTTC
TRBJ2-1 NA TRBV5-1 NA CASTSGGLVNEQFF TGCGCCAGCACTTCTGGGGGGCTAGTTAATGAGCAGTTCTTC
TRBJ2-2 NA TRBV25-1 NA CASERRGAGTGELFF TGTGCCAGCGAGAGGCGGGGCGCGGGCACCGGGGAGCTGTTTTTT
TRBJ1-2 few TRBV12-3/TRBV12-4 TRBD1 CANRGGAAYGYTF TGTGCCAACAGAGGGGGCGCGGCCTATGGCTACACCTTC
TRBJ2-5 NA TRBV7-7 NA CASSLALRSGGETQYF TGTGCCAGCAGCTTAGCCCTAAGGAGTGGTGGAGAGACCCAGTACTTC
TRBJ1-5 few TRBV7-2 NA CASSLRAAGDQPQHF TGTGCCAGCAGCTTAAGGGCCGCAGGGGATCAGCCCCAGCATTTT
TRBJ2-1 NA TRBV27 NA CASSFEGREQFF TGTGCCAGCAGTTTTGAGGGGCGGGAGCAGTTCTTC
TRBJ2-5 NA TRBV5-1 TRBD2 CASRHPGLAEQETQYF TGCGCCAGCAGGCACCCGGGACTAGCGGAGCAAGAGACCCAGTACTTC
TRBJ2-3 NA TRBV14 TRBD2 CASSPRLAGLTDTQYF TGTGCCAGCAGCCCCCGGCTAGCGGGACTGACAGATACGCAGTATTTT
TRBJ2-5 NA TRBV9 NA CASSVVGRGETQYF TGTGCCAGCAGCGTAGTCGGCAGGGGAGAGACCCAGTACTTC
TRBJ2-7 NA TRBV4-3 TRBD1 CASSRYRDRDEEQYF TGCGCCAGCAGCCGTTACCGGGACAGGGATGAGGAGCAGTACTTC
TRBJ2-5 NA TRBV28 TRBD2 CASSSAGVGETQYF TGTGCCAGCAGTTCCGCGGGAGTTGGAGAGACCCAGTACTTC
TRBJ2-7 NA TRBV5-5 NA CASSLANYYEQYF TGTGCCAGCAGCTTGGCGAACTACTACGAGCAGTACTTC
TRBJ2-7 NA TRBV6-1 NA CASSEGTAINYEQYF TGTGCCAGCAGTGAAGGGACAGCGATAAACTACGAGCAGTACTTC
TRBJ1-3 NA TRBV14 TRBD1 CASSQYPGQTSGNTIYF TGTGCCAGCAGCCAGTACCCGGGACAGACCTCTGGAAACACCATATATTTT
TRBJ1-2 NA TRBV28 NA CASSSRWGYTF TGTGCCAGCAGTTCCAGGTGGGGCTACACCTTC
TRBJ2-3 NA TRBV27 NA CASSPDYFGLADTQYF TGTGCCAGCAGTCCGGACTACTTCGGCCTTGCAGATACGCAGTATTTT
TRBJ1-6 NA TRBV28 NA CASSKPRQANSPLHF TGTGCCAGCAGCAAACCTAGACAGGCAAATTCACCCCTCCACTTT
TRBJ2-7 NA TRBV9 NA CASSGDRWGSYEQYF TGTGCCAGCAGCGGCGACAGGTGGGGCTCCTACGAGCAGTACTTC
TRBJ2-2 few TRBV11-2 NA CASSFYGDTGELFF TGTGCCAGCAGCTTTTACGGAGACACCGGGGAGCTGTTTTTT
TRBJ1-1 NA TRBV18 NA CASSPPQDTEAFF TGTGCCAGCTCACCCCCCCAAGACACTGAAGCTTTCTTT
TRBJ1-2 once TRBV11-1 NA CASSPTGRYGYTF TGTGCCAGCAGCCCCACTGGACGGTATGGCTACACCTTC
TRBJ2-1 NA TRBV24-1 NA CATSAPGGRLDEQFF TGTGCCACCAGTGCACCGGGGGGCCGATTGGATGAGCAGTTCTTC
TRBJ2-3 NA TRBV24-1 NA CATYSRSPGTDTQYF TGTGCCACCTACAGCCGCTCGCCTGGCACAGATACGCAGTATTTT
TRBJ1-3 NA TRBV19 TRBD1 CASSNRQGSSGNTIYF TGTGCCAGTAGTAACCGACAGGGCAGCTCTGGAAACACCATATATTTT
TRBJ2-3 NA TRBV7-8 TRBD1 CASSWRTGSTDTQYF TGTGCCAGCAGCTGGAGGACAGGCTCCACAGATACGCAGTATTTT
TRBJ2-1 NA TRBV4-1 NA CASSQAPRRARFYNEQFF TGCGCCAGCAGCCAAGCCCCCCGCAGGGCGCGTTTCTACAATGAGCAGTTCTTC
TRBJ2-7 NA TRBV5-5 NA CASSLGQESYEQYF TGTGCCAGCAGCTTGGGTCAGGAGTCCTACGAGCAGTACTTC
TRBJ1-2 NA TRBV5-1 TRBD1 CASSRGPNDRATGYTF TGCGCCAGCAGCCGAGGACCTAATGACAGGGCCACTGGCTACACCTTC
TRBJ2-7 NA TRBV14 TRBD2 CASSQGLAGGNEQYF TGTGCCAGCAGCCAAGGACTAGCGGGAGGCAACGAGCAGTACTTC
TRBJ1-5 NA TRBV15 NA CATSSGVWQPQHF TGTGCCACCAGTTCAGGGGTGTGGCAGCCCCAGCATTTT
TRBJ2-5 NA TRBV7-3 TRBD2 CASVRGGFVTQYF TGTGCCAGCGTGAGGGGAGGGTTTGTGACCCAGTACTTC
TRBJ2-7 NA TRBV15 NA CATSRTIEGQGGNEQYF TGTGCCACCAGCAGAACTATTGAAGGGCAGGGGGGCAACGAGCAGTACTTC
TRBJ1-4 NA TRBV7-9 NA CASSWTGISTNEKLFF TGTGCCAGCAGCTGGACCGGGATTTCAACTAATGAAAAACTGTTTTTT
TRBJ2-1 NA TRBV24-1 TRBD2 CATSDPRGGSYNEQFF TGTGCCACCAGTGACCCACGGGGGGGTTCGTACAATGAGCAGTTCTTC